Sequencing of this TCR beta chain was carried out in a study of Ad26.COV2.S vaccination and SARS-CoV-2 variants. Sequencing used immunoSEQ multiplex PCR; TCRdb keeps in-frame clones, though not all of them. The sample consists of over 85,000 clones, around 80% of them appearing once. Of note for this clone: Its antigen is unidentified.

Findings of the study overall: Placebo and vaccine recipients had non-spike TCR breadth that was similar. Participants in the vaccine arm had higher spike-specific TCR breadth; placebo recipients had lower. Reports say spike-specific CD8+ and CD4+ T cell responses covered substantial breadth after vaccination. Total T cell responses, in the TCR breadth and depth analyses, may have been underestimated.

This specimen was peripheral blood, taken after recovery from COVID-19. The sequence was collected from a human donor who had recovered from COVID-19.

The CDR3 sequence is CASSLVGYRAGINTGELFF. The CDR3 DNA sequence: TGTGCCAGCAGCTTAGTTGGGTATCGGGCTGGAATTAACACCGGGGAGCTGTTTTTT. J is TRBJ2-2 and V is TRBV7-2, with no clear D. CDR1 and CDR2 from the germline V gene are SGHTA and FQGNSA. The CDR3 contains 19 residues. The V and J ends lost 1 base and 2 bases respectively, with 20 bases between them.